This T cell receptor beta chain was captured in a study of blood T cells in healthy people across ages. Study observations and caveats: Estimated diversity that came from one million T cells was considered an underestimate. Changes seen in expanded clonotypes were possibly confounded by donor CMV status left unknown.

All donors came from Russia, were Caucasian and healthy, and spanned ages roughly 6 to 100. It was with a sample-barcoded 5' primer and a J-beta primer mix that a second PCR of roughly 6 to 11 cycles was run. A single record per CDR3 protein comes from TCRdb applying MiXCR to the 5' RACE reads. The data hold 850,000 or so distinct CDR3 sequences, with 25% to 30% observed a single time. This clonotype appeared many times. The antigen is unknown. V dropped 3 bases and J dropped 2 bases, with 9 bases sitting between them. The CDR3 has 14 residues. Germline CDR1 reads MGHRA; CDR2 reads YSYEKL. V and J are TRBV4-1 and TRBJ2-3, with D possibly matching TRBD1 (5 bases). The TCR comes from a woman of 80 years or more in good health. Sequenced sample: blood. This chain's CDR3 is CASSQAGNTDTQYF. The DNA for the CDR3 is TGCGCCAGCAGCCAGGCAGGGAACACAGATACGCAGTATTTT.